This T cell receptor (beta chain) stems from a study of blood T cell repertoires in COVID-19. For the study at large: Spain, Italy and the United States supplied samples that represented acute and convalescent COVID-19.

Measured with immunoSEQ multiplex PCR; TCRdb has only the in-frame clones, and not every one. This sample yields 200,000 or so clones, of which about nine tenths are seen a single time; around 3.5% belongs to the top ten. The CDR3 length is 16 residues. V lost 1 base and J lost 3, with 13 bases in between. Germline lookup yields CDR1 MGHRA and CDR2 YSYEKL. J is TRBJ1-5 and V is TRBV4-1, with no clear D. Material: PBMCs or T cells enriched from blood (not recorded which). This TCR was recovered from a woman between 40 and 55 years old with acute COVID-19. CDR3 nucleotide sequence: TGCGCCAGCAGCCAAGTTGGCCGACGGGACAATCAGCCCCAGCATTTT. It encodes CASSQVGRRDNQPQHF.